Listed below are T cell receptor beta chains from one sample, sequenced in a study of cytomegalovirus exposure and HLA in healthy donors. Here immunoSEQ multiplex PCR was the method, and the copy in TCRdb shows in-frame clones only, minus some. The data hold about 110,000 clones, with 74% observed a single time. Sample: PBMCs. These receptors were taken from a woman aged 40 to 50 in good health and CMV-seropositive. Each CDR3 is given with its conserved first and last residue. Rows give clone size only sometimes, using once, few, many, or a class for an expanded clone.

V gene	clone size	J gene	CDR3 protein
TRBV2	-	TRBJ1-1	CASYPGQGAREHTEAFF
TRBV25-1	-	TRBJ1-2	CASSESVGGGAPDGYTF
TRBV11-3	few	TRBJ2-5	CASSLGQTPQETQYF
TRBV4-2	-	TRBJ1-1	CASSQRQGNTEAFF
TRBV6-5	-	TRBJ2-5	CASSQGSGRQETQYF
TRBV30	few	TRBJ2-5	CAWSVRGRETQYF
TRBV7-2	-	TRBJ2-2	CASSTDVTGELFF
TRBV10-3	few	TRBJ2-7	CAISGGTGTGRGEQYF
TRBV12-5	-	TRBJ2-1	CASGLGIGGAGYNEQFF
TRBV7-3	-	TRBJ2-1	CASSQPGQGWNEQFF
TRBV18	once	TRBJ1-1	CASSPGQGDIAEAFF
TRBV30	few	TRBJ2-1	CAWSVLQGFNEQFF
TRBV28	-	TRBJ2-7	CASRIGRPYEQYF
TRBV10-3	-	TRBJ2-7	CAISEELAELLEQYF
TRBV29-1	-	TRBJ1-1	CSVHPGQYTEAFF
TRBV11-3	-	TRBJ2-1	CASSSFGGAGGNEQFF
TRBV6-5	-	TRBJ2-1	CAIQGRSYNEQFF
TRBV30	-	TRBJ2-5	CAWSRREGETQYF
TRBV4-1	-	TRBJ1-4	CASSQDIGRVATNEKLFF
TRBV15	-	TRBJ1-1	CAALSDTEAFF
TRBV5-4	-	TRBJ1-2	CASSWTGTGRGYTF
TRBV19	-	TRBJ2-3	CASSRSPDTQYF